These 29 T cell receptor beta chains were all obtained from the same sample, sequenced in a study of T cell responses to AZD1222 COVID-19 vaccine. Here immunoSEQ multiplex PCR was the method, and the copy in TCRdb shows in-frame clones only, minus some. Of about 170,000 clones listed, around 88% are singletons. The sequenced sample was peripheral blood, obtained 28 days after the second AZD1222 dose. The receptor set was obtained from an adult who received the AZD1222 COVID-19 vaccine.

The chain recombines TRBV7-2 with TRBJ1-4, with D possibly TRBD1 on 6 matching bases. The V gene lost 5 bases and the J gene lost 3 bases, with 16 bases spanning the gap. The CDR3 length is 16 residues. CDR1 and CDR2 (germline): SGHTA, FQGNSA. The CDR3 region is CASSQDRRVSNEKLFF. The CDR3 coding sequence is TGTGCCAGCAGCCAAGACAGGCGGGTATCTAATGAAAAACTGTTTTTT.

This sequence joins TRBV29-1 and TRBJ2-6; D possibly uses TRBD1 or TRBD2 (6 bases each). The ends were cut back, 7 bases at V and 4 bases at J, with 23 bases in the middle. Germline CDR1 SQVTM, CDR2 ANQGSEA. The CDR3 sequence is 17 residues long. The CDR3 nucleotides read TGCAGCGCCCGGACAGAGCCCCCAGGAGGGGGGGCCAACGTCCTGACTTTC. This gives the protein CSARTEPPGGGANVLTF.

The chain recombines TRBV27 with TRBJ2-5; D is unresolved. With 6 bases removed from V and 1 base from J, the gap between germline ends came to 9 bases. This CDR3 is built from 13 residues. Germline V gene data show CDR1 as MNHEY and CDR2 as SMNVEV (reference sequence). The CDR3 spells CASRPIPQETQYF. CDR3 nucleotide sequence: TGTGCCAGCAGGCCGATACCCCAAGAGACCCAGTACTTC.

The genes are TRBV7-9 and TRBJ2-3; 11 positions match TRBD2. Germline V gives CDR1 SEHNR, CDR2 FQNEAQ (reference sequence). There are 18 residues in the CDR3. V was pared by 3 bases and J by 5 bases, with 13 bases of the junction left unmatched. The DNA of the CDR3 is TGTGCCAGCAGCTTGACCCCTAGCGGGGGGCCGTCGGGAGATACGCAGTATTTT. Translating gives CASSLTPSGGPSGDTQYF.

This chain joins TRBV7-2 and TRBJ1-2; TRBD1 matches at 9 bases. The CDR3 loop spans 15 amino acids. V dropped 0 bases and J dropped 8; count of bases not matched to a gene: 7. In germline, CDR1 is SGHTA, CDR2 FQGNSA. Here the CDR3 DNA reads TGTGCCAGCAGCTTAGCGCTGGGACAGGGTATGGGCTACACCTTC. This gives the protein CASSLALGQGMGYTF.

The V gene is TRBV12-5, the J gene TRBJ2-1, with a possible D match to TRBD1 (6 bases). V was trimmed by 5 bases and J by 7 bases, leaving 9 bases between them. This CDR3 comprises 12 residues. The V gene's germline CDR1 is LGHNT and CDR2 FRNRAP. In DNA, the CDR3 is TGTGCTAGTGGTCAAGACAGGAATGAGCAGTTCTTC. Translating gives CASGQDRNEQFF.

This chain connects TRBV10-2 to TRBJ1-5; tentatively, D is TRBD1 (6 bases). Germline CDR1 WSHSY, CDR2 SAAADI. This CDR3 region has 14 residues. V lost 8 bases and J 6 bases, leaving 17 bases between the germline ends. DNA for the CDR3: TGCGCCAGCCAAGGTCGGGGAGGGGGTCAGCCCCAGCATTTT. This gives the protein CASQGRGGGQPQHF.

The V gene is TRBV5-1, the J gene TRBJ1-1; 8 positions match TRBD1. The CDR3 extends over 13 amino acids. Unmatched junction bases numbered 5, after V lost 5 bases and J lost 5 bases. Germline lookup yields CDR1 SGHRS and CDR2 YFSETQ. CDR3 amino acids: CASRTQGGTEAFF. CDR3 DNA sequence: TGCGCCAGCAGGACACAGGGGGGTACTGAAGCTTTCTTT.

Turning to this clone: At the DNA level, this CDR3 is encoded by other sequences in the same sample as well. This chain connects TRBV7-9 to TRBJ1-1, with a possible D match to TRBD1 (5 bases). Germline CDR1 SEHNR, CDR2 FQNEAQ (reference sequence). Between the trimmed V and J ends, which lost 1 base and 1 base, there was a span of 7 bases. The CDR3 loop spans 14 amino acids. The CDR3 loop reads CASSLVGGNTEAFF. The CDR3, as DNA: TGTGCCAGCAGCTTAGTTGGGGGGAACACTGAAGCTTTCTTT.

This chain joins TRBV28 and TRBJ1-5; no clear D. Germline CDR1 reads MDHEN; CDR2 reads SYDVKM. The CDR3 is 14 residues long. The V end was cut by 8 bases, the J end by 1 base, with 12 bases between. CDR3 amino acids: CASSGLLSNQPQHF. For the CDR3, the DNA is TGTGCCAGCTCTGGACTCTTGAGCAATCAGCCCCAGCATTTT.

The chain employs TRBV9 and TRBJ2-5; TRBD2 is a possible D gene (6 bases). CDR1 SGDLS and CDR2 YYNGEE come from the germline V gene. Between the trimmed V and J ends, which lost 6 bases and 5 bases, there was a span of 14 bases. This CDR3 is 13 amino acids long. CDR3 protein: CASNRGGGETQYF. The CDR3, as DNA: TGTGCCAGCAATAGGGGAGGTGGGGAGACCCAGTACTTC.

The chain has TRBV27 and TRBJ2-6, with 9 bases fitting TRBD1. The CDR3 is 19 residues long. The ends lost 3 bases at V and 0 bases at J; junction bases unmatched: 9. Germline V CDR1 and CDR2: MNHEY, SMNVEV (reference sequence). This CDR3 reads CASSFVGQGSFSGANVLTF. The DNA of the CDR3 is TGTGCCAGCAGTTTTGTGGGACAGGGATCTTTCTCTGGGGCCAACGTCCTGACTTTC. Full variable domain (rest looked up from reference TRBV27 and TRBJ2-6): EAQVTQNPRYLITVTGKKLTVTCSQNMNHEYMSWYRQDPGLGLRQIYYSMNVEVTDKGDVPEGYKVSRKEKRNFPLILESPSPNQTSLYFCASSFVGQGSFSGANVLTFGAGSRLTVL.

CDR3 sequence: CASSRQPQHF. CDR3 DNA: TGTGCCAGTAGTCGTCAGCCCCAGCATTTT. The V call is TRBV19, the J call TRBJ1-5; D not certain. The CDR3 is 10 residues long. The V gene lost 5 bases and the J gene lost 6 bases, with 2 bases spanning the gap. CDR1 is LNHDA and CDR2 is SQIVND in the germline V gene (reference sequence).

V gene TRBV30 combines with J gene TRBJ1-3; no reliable D call. From germline, CDR1 is GTSNPN and CDR2 SVGIG (reference sequence). The CDR3 loop spans 12 amino acids. V was pared by 4 bases and J by 2 bases, with 6 bases between. The CDR3 spells CAWMAAGNTIYF. The CDR3 DNA sequence: TGTGCCTGGATGGCAGCTGGAAACACCATATATTTT.

The chain joins TRBV7-2 to TRBJ2-3, with 7 positions matching TRBD2. CDR1 and CDR2 (germline): SGHTA, FQGNSA. J gave up 1 base and V 3 bases, and 4 bases lay outside the gene matches. The CDR3 totals 15 residues. CDR3 sequence reads: CASSFQRGRTDTQYF. The DNA for the CDR3 is TGTGCCAGCAGCTTTCAGCGGGGACGCACAGATACGCAGTATTTT.

The CDR3 loop reads CASSTGTGVLSYGYTF. The CDR3 region has the DNA TGTGCCAGTAGTACCGGGACAGGGGTCCTATCCTATGGCTACACCTTC. The chain employs TRBV19 and TRBJ1-2; TRBD1 aligns across 10 bases. The V segment lost 4 bases and the J segment 4 bases; nucleotides outside the gene matches: 9. The CDR3 runs 16 residues. Germline loops: CDR1 LNHDA, CDR2 SQIVND (reference sequence).

This chain uses TRBV6-5 with TRBJ2-3; the match to TRBD1 covers 7 bases. The CDR3 is made up of 15 amino acids. The J segment lost 2 bases and the V segment lost 6 bases, leaving 8 bases of the junction unmatched. Germline V CDR1 and CDR2: MNHEY, SVGAGI. The CDR3 protein is CASSLIGTDTDTQYF. The CDR3 region has the DNA TGTGCCAGCAGCCTCATTGGGACAGACACAGATACGCAGTATTTT.

This sequence joins TRBV5-8 and TRBJ1-1; 8 nucleotides agree with TRBD1. The length of the CDR3 is 15 residues. V lost 2 bases, J lost 2 bases, and 5 bases stayed unmatched. Germline loops: CDR1 SGHTS, CDR2 YDEGEE. The CDR3 nucleotides read TGTGCCAGCAGCTTAGGACAGGGACCTAACACTGAAGCTTTCTTT. Its protein is CASSLGQGPNTEAFF.

The chain has TRBV5-8 and TRBJ2-2; D unresolved. The germline CDR1 and CDR2 sequences are SGHTS and YDEGEE. Trimming stripped 2 bases from V and 7 bases from J, with 9 bases between. This CDR3 spans 13 amino acids. CDR3 protein: CASSLGYYGELFF. The CDR3 DNA reads TGTGCCAGCAGCTTAGGGTATTACGGGGAGCTGTTTTTT.

J is TRBJ1-2 and V is TRBV3-1 (or the pseudogene TRBV3-2); D call uncertain. CDR1 is LGHDT, CDR2 YNNKEL, per germline (reference sequence). V was clipped by 0 bases and J by 5 bases, with 4 bases between them. The CDR3 contains 12 residues. CDR3 coding DNA: TGTGCCAGCAGCCAAGAGGGGTATGGCTACACCTTC. Translation gives CASSQEGYGYTF.

The J gene is TRBJ2-3, the V gene TRBV5-1, with D perhaps being TRBD1 or TRBD2 (5 bases each). The ends were cut back, 0 bases at V and 6 bases at J, with 14 bases in the middle. The length of the CDR3 is 15 residues. Germline loops: CDR1 SGHRS, CDR2 YFSETQ. CDR3 region: CASSLGGRAMDTQYF. Written as DNA, the CDR3 is TGCGCCAGCAGCTTGGGGGGACGGGCTATGGATACGCAGTATTTT.

This chain links TRBV19 with TRBJ2-3; 7 bases map to TRBD1. CDR3 size: 16 residues. The trim removed 5 bases at V and 6 bases at J, leaving 14 bases unmatched. CDR1 LNHDA and CDR2 SQIVND come from the germline V gene (reference sequence). The CDR3 spells CASSPRQGKIRDTQYF. For the CDR3, the DNA is TGTGCCAGTAGTCCGAGACAGGGCAAGATTAGGGATACGCAGTATTTT.

The chain employs TRBV4-3 and TRBJ2-1; 7 nucleotides line up with TRBD2. V trimming: 0 bases; J trimming: 6 bases; junction bases outside the gene matches: 8. The germline CDR1 and CDR2 sequences are LGHNA and YSLEER. The CDR3 loop spans 16 amino acids. CDR3 residues: CASSQEGGLVPNEQFF. Written as DNA, the CDR3 is TGCGCCAGCAGCCAAGAGGGAGGACTAGTCCCCAATGAGCAGTTCTTC.

V usage is TRBV6-5 and J usage is TRBJ2-2; 10 nucleotides line up with TRBD1. V lost 6 bases and J lost 5; bases outside the gene matches: 6. The CDR3 length is 15 residues. CDR1 is MNHEY and CDR2 is SVGAGI in the germline V gene. The CDR3 reads CASRRQGAETGELFF. In DNA form, the CDR3 reads TGTGCCAGCAGGCGACAGGGGGCGGAGACCGGGGAGCTGTTTTTT.

This clone was recorded only once. The chain has TRBV5-1 and TRBJ1-2, with a weak D call TRBD1 (5 bases). V was pared by 5 bases and J by 4 bases, with 12 bases between. The CDR3 runs to 13 residues. From germline, CDR1 is SGHRS and CDR2 YFSETQ. The chain's CDR3 is CASRVGQGYGYTF. CDR3 DNA sequence: TGCGCCAGCAGGGTCGGGCAGGGCTATGGCTACACCTTC.

This chain connects TRBV7-6 to TRBJ2-3; the D is unclear. V was trimmed by 3 bases and J by 0 bases, leaving 10 bases between them. CDR3 length: 15 residues. Per germline, CDR1 SGHVS and CDR2 FNYEAQ. The chain's CDR3 is CASSFMGTSTDTQYF. Here the CDR3 DNA reads TGTGCCAGCAGCTTTATGGGAACTAGCACAGATACGCAGTATTTT.

V and J are TRBV29-1 and TRBJ2-7; 7 positions match TRBD1. V shed 4 bases, J shed 6 bases, and the junction held 15 bases outside the gene matches. The CDR3 has 15 amino acids. Germline lookup yields CDR1 SQVTM and CDR2 ANQGSEA. The chain's CDR3 is CSVGIPTGIVVEQYF. The DNA for the CDR3 is TGCAGCGTTGGAATACCGACAGGGATCGTGGTCGAGCAGTACTTC.

The CDR3, as DNA: TGCAGCGTTGTACAGGGGAGTAGCAATCAGCCCCAGCATTTT. Amino acid sequence: CSVVQGSSNQPQHF. V and J are TRBV29-1 and TRBJ1-5; 7 bases fit TRBD1. CDR3 length equals 14 residues. Germline V gene lookup returns CDR1 SQVTM and CDR2 ANQGSEA. Losses at the gene ends were 4 bases for V and 0 bases for J; bases not matched to a gene: 3.

The J gene is TRBJ2-1, the V gene TRBV2, with D possibly matching TRBD1 (6 bases). V was clipped by 7 bases and J by 7 bases, with 14 bases between them. The germline V gene encodes CDR1 SNHLY and CDR2 FYNNEI. The CDR3 covers 13 residues. The CDR3 sequence: CASKLLGANEQFF. The CDR3, as DNA: TGTGCCAGCAAACTTCTGGGGGCAAATGAGCAGTTCTTC.